This T cell receptor beta chain was captured in a study of T cell responses to AZD1222 COVID-19 vaccine. Study observations and caveats: Once two AZD1222 doses were given, Spike-specific TCR breadth and depth went up.

Comment on this clone: The antigen is undetermined. Germline and junction disagree at one end, which may indicate a read error.

The protocol was immunoSEQ multiplex PCR, while the TCRdb copy is restricted to in-frame clones and leaves out a portion. This table holds fewer than 110,000 clones, approximately 92% found once. The CDR3 loop spans 16 amino acids. Germline V gene data show CDR1 as LGHDT and CDR2 as YNNKEL (reference sequence). The gene calls are TRBV3-1 (or the pseudogene TRBV3-2) and TRBJ2-6; 9 bases are a match to TRBD1. This specimen consisted of peripheral blood, obtained 28 days after the second AZD1222 dose. The sequence was obtained from an adult who received the AZD1222 COVID-19 vaccine. The CDR3 sequence is CASNQRTGAGANVLTF. CDR3 nucleotide sequence: TGTGCCAGCAACCAACGGACAGGGGCTGGGGCCAACGTCCTGACTTTC.